This T cell receptor beta chain was captured by sequencing in a study of beta chain features in type 1 diabetes. As every portion of the isolated RNA was reverse transcribed, the sequencing read expressed TCRB transcripts. Libraries were prepared by immunoSEQ multiplex PCR; TCRdb keeps only in-frame clonotypes and omits some of them. Found here are around 500,000 clones, about an eighth of them singletons; the top ten hold 0.04% to 0.05%. Per the germline V gene, CDR1 is LGHNA and CDR2 is YNFKEQ. V gave up 1 base and J gave up 7 bases, with 20 bases separating them. The CDR3 runs to 16 residues. This clone has more than one count but fewer than ten.

This receptor was taken from a young woman in good health. The material sequenced was naive CD4+ T cells from blood. The chain is built from TRBV4-2 and TRBJ2-7, with D tentatively TRBD1 or TRBD2 (5 bases each). CDR3 nucleotide sequence: TGTGCCAGCAGCCAAGCTCCGGGACGGCAATCGTATGAGCAGTACTTC. As protein: CASSQAPGRQSYEQYF.